This T cell receptor beta chain was found in a study of blood T cell repertoires in COVID-19. Study details: In each case, the material was cDNA or gDNA derived from T cells, B-cell-depleted T cells, or PBMCs.

Methods used by the authors: Estimates of nucleated cell counts were drawn from the amplification of reference gene primers. The repertoire was sequenced with immunoSEQ multiplex PCR; TCRdb's copy has only in-frame clones and lacks some. V, J and clone size were drawn from that table, and D and trimming were deduced from the DNA. The sample contains about 190,000 clones, 80% to 85% of which appear only once. There are 13 residues in the CDR3. Germline CDR1 reads MGHDK; CDR2 reads SYGVNS. V shed 4 bases, J shed 6 bases, and the junction held 2 bases outside the gene matches. What was sequenced was peripheral blood. The chain combines TRBV25-1 with TRBJ1-5; 8 bases align to TRBD1. The receptor was isolated from a human donor in a cohort sampled during active COVID-19. Here the CDR3 reads CASSGQGIQPQHF. CDR3 DNA sequence: TGTGCCAGCAGTGGACAGGGGATTCAGCCCCAGCATTTT.